A single sample gave rise to the 22 T cell receptor beta chains below, sequenced in a study of blood T cell repertoires in COVID-19. Only in-frame clones appear in the TCRdb table, and some are missing; sequencing was by immunoSEQ multiplex PCR. This repertoire shows about 220,000 clones, 82% found once; its top ten account for approximately 5.6%. The specimen was peripheral blood. These receptors all come from a woman between 65 and 79 years old with COVID-19, enrolled during active disease.

The chain combines TRBV13 with TRBJ2-7; possibly TRBD1 for D (6 bases). V gave up 6 bases and J gave up 0 bases, with 12 bases separating them. CDR1 and CDR2 from the germline V gene are PRHDT and FYEKMQ (reference sequence). The CDR3 runs to 14 residues. CDR3 nucleotide sequence: TGTGCCAGCAGATCTAGGGGGAGCTCCTACGAGCAGTACTTC. This encodes CASRSRGSSYEQYF.

The chain uses TRBV9 and TRBJ2-2; 14 nucleotides match TRBD2. With V trimmed by 3 bases and J by 7 bases, 17 bases remained unmatched. Looked up from germline, CDR1 is SGDLS and CDR2 is YYNGEE. CDR3 size: 20 residues. This CDR3 is CASSGSGTSGSPPFGGELFF. CDR3 in DNA: TGTGCCAGCAGCGGTAGTGGGACTAGCGGGAGTCCCCCCTTCGGCGGGGAGCTGTTTTTT. The whole variable domain, remainder taken from reference TRBV9 and TRBJ2-2, is DSGVTQTPKHLITATGQRVTLRCSPRSGDLSVYWYQQSLDQGLQFLIQYYNGEERAKGNILERFSAQQFPDLHSELNLSSLELGDSALYFCASSGSGTSGSPPFGGELFFGEGSRLTVL.

The chain has TRBV20-1 and TRBJ2-5, with D perhaps matching TRBD2 (6 bases). Germline CDR1 and CDR2: DFQATT and SNEGSKA (reference sequence). This CDR3 is 15 amino acids long. The V end lost 3 bases, the J end lost 0 bases, and 14 bases lay between the germline ends. For the CDR3, the DNA is TGCAGTGCTAGTAGGGCAGGGAGGCACCAAGAGACCCAGTACTTC. Amino acids: CSASRAGRHQETQYF.

The chain has TRBV16 and TRBJ1-2; TRBD1 matches 7 bases. This CDR3 region has 13 residues. With 6 bases clipped from V and 10 bases from J, the junction kept 11 bases outside the gene matches. The V gene's germline CDR1 is KGHSY and CDR2 FQNENV. CDR3 nucleotides: TGTGCCAGCAGTCCGGACAGGACTATGGCCTACACCTTC. Residues: CASSPDRTMAYTF.

J is TRBJ1-2 and V is TRBV19; TRBD1 aligns across 7 bases. Trimming took 5 bases from V and 6 from J; bases not matched to a gene: 9. Germline CDR1 reads LNHDA; CDR2 reads SQIVND (reference sequence). The CDR3 totals 14 residues. The CDR3 protein is CASSAGQEANGYTF. The CDR3 DNA follows: TGTGCCAGTAGTGCAGGACAGGAGGCTAATGGCTACACCTTC.

This clone has only one observation. The V and J genes are TRBV7-2 and TRBJ2-1; TRBD1 is a possible D gene (6 bases). There are 15 residues in the CDR3. CDR1 SGHTA and CDR2 FQGNSA come from the germline V gene. V shed 5 bases and J shed 10 bases, with 21 bases lying between them. The CDR3 DNA reads as TGTGCCAGCAGCGGGGACAAGGGAATCTTTAGGGAGCAGTTCTTC. This codes for CASSGDKGIFREQFF.

The chain recombines TRBV15 with TRBJ2-4; 9 bases agree with TRBD1. Losses at the gene ends were 1 base for V and 4 bases for J; bases not matched to a gene: 8. CDR3 length: 17 amino acids. Germline lookup yields CDR1 LNHNV and CDR2 YYDKDF (reference sequence). The DNA for the CDR3 is TGTGCCACCAGCAGAGGTGCGGGACAGGGCGGAAAAAACATTCAGTACTTC. It codes for CATSRGAGQGGKNIQYF.

This clone was counted a single time. The rearrangement links TRBV5-8 to TRBJ2-5; 7 bases line up with TRBD2. Trimming cost V 1 base and J 1 base; bases outside gene matches: 10. Germline CDR1 SGHTS, CDR2 YDEGEE. The CDR3 has 17 amino acids. CDR3 in DNA: TGTGCCAGCAGCTTGCTGCAGCGGGGCCACCTCCAAGAGACCCAGTACTTC. It encodes CASSLLQRGHLQETQYF.

This clone showed up just once. The chain recombines TRBV5-6 with TRBJ1-4, with D possibly being TRBD1 (6 bases). Germline-derived CDR1 and CDR2 are SGHDT and YYEEEE. V shed 0 bases and J shed 8 bases, with 11 bases lying between them. The CDR3 has 14 residues. CDR3 nucleotides: TGTGCCAGCAGCTTGGCTGGGGGCCGGGAAAAACTGTTTTTT. As protein: CASSLAGGREKLFF.

This clone has a handful of counts. V and J are TRBV5-5 and TRBJ2-7, with D possibly TRBD2 on 6 matching bases. The V and J ends lost 4 bases and 4 bases respectively, with 12 bases between them. Germline assignment: CDR1 SGHKS and CDR2 YYEKEE (reference sequence). The CDR3 sequence is 13 residues long. This CDR3 reads CASSAYREYEQYF. CDR3 nucleotide sequence: TGTGCCAGCAGCGCCTACCGGGAGTACGAGCAGTACTTC.

This clone was detected once. The chain combines TRBV11-2 with TRBJ2-7; 13 nucleotides align to TRBD2. The length of the CDR3 is 15 residues. Per germline, CDR1 SGHAT and CDR2 FQNNGV. With V trimmed by 4 bases and J by 4 bases, 4 bases remained unmatched. The CDR3 region is CASSSTSGRVYEQYF. The CDR3 DNA sequence: TGTGCCAGCAGCTCAACTAGCGGGAGGGTTTACGAGCAGTACTTC. The whole variable domain, filled in from reference TRBV11-2 and TRBJ2-7, reads EAGVAQSPRYKIIEKRQSVAFWCNPISGHATLYWYQQILGQGPKLLIQFQNNGVVDDSQLPKDRFSAERLKGVDSTLKIQPAKLEDSAVYLCASSSTSGRVYEQYFGPGTRLTVT.

The genes are TRBV7-9 and TRBJ2-7, with TRBD2 matching 8 bases. The J segment lost 2 bases and the V segment lost 5 bases, leaving 5 bases of the junction unmatched. CDR3 size: 14 residues. In germline, CDR1 is SEHNR, CDR2 FQNEAQ (reference sequence). The chain's CDR3 is CASSRGGRPYEQYF. For the CDR3, the DNA is TGTGCCAGCAGCCGGGGGGGGCGGCCCTACGAGCAGTACTTC.

The chain links TRBV6-2 or TRBV6-3 to TRBJ2-1; 7 nucleotides align to TRBD1. The length of the CDR3 is 14 residues. After removal of 2 bases from V and 4 bases from J, the junction contained 2 bases not matched to a gene. The germline CDR1 and CDR2 sequences are MNHEY and SVGEGT. This CDR3 is CASSYGGQYNEQFF. CDR3 DNA sequence: TGTGCCAGCAGTTACGGGGGACAGTACAATGAGCAGTTCTTC.

This chain links TRBV5-4 with TRBJ1-1; 8 bases align to TRBD1. The CDR3 runs 15 residues. CDR1 and CDR2 from the germline V gene are SGHNT and YYREEE (reference sequence). The V segment lost 1 base and the J segment 5 bases; nucleotides outside the gene matches: 7. The CDR3 nucleotides read TGTGCCAGCAGCTTGAGGGCAGGGGGCGCGACTGAAGCTTTCTTT. It encodes CASSLRAGGATEAFF.

The chain links TRBV18 to TRBJ1-1; no firm D call. This CDR3 is built from 12 residues. The V gene's germline CDR1 is KGHSH and CDR2 LQKENI. V gave up 3 bases and J gave up 8 bases, with 10 bases separating them. CDR3 DNA sequence: TGTGCCAGCTCACCCCCGGGAGCAGAAGCTTTCTTT. Amino acid sequence: CASSPPGAEAFF.

The chain carries TRBV29-1 and TRBJ2-3, with 8 nucleotides matching TRBD1. Looked up from germline, CDR1 is SQVTM and CDR2 is ANQGSEA. The CDR3 is 13 residues long. V was clipped by 6 bases and J by 1 base; unmatched bases: 3. DNA for the CDR3: TGCAGCGTCGGGACAGGCGGCACAGATACGCAGTATTTT. Its translation is CSVGTGGTDTQYF.

The chain has TRBV2 and TRBJ1-4, with TRBD1 matching 9 bases. This CDR3 spans 15 amino acids. V gave up 6 bases and J gave up 8 bases; unmatched junction bases: 10. CDR1 is SNHLY and CDR2 is FYNNEI in the germline V gene. For the CDR3, the DNA is TGTGCCAGCAGCCTGCTACAGGGGGCGCTGGAAAAACTGTTTTTT. Translating gives CASSLLQGALEKLFF.

In nucleotides, the CDR3 is TGTGCCAGTAGTATAGTTCAGGGGGCTAGGGGGGAGCCCCAGCATTTT. This gives the protein CASSIVQGARGEPQHF. The chain couples TRBV19 to TRBJ1-5; 8 nucleotides match TRBD1. This CDR3 has 16 residues. Germline values: CDR1 LNHDA, CDR2 SQIVND (reference sequence). V shed 1 base, J shed 8 bases, and the junction held 10 bases outside the gene matches.

This chain joins TRBV18 and TRBJ1-5; D may be TRBD1 (6 bases). Deletions cut 0 bases from V and 7 bases from J, with 19 bases between. This CDR3 comprises 17 residues. Germline V lookup: CDR1 KGHSH, CDR2 LQKENI. The CDR3 protein is CASSPPSVGATGQPQHF. Written as DNA, the CDR3 is TGTGCCAGCTCACCACCGAGCGTCGGTGCGACAGGACAGCCCCAGCATTTT.

The rearrangement links TRBV7-2 to TRBJ2-1; TRBD2 might be the D (5 bases). CDR1 and CDR2 (germline): SGHTA, FQGNSA. This CDR3 is 12 amino acids long. The V end lost 3 bases, the J end lost 15 bases, and 15 bases lay between the germline ends. The CDR3 nucleotides are TGTGCCAGCAGCTTGGACGCAAACCGGGGGTTCTTC. Protein product: CASSLDANRGFF.

The V call is TRBV28, the J call TRBJ1-2; D not resolved. This CDR3 is 14 amino acids long. Germline CDR1 is MDHEN and CDR2 is SYDVKM. V lost 2 bases and J lost 3, with 10 bases in between. The CDR3 region has the DNA TGTGCCAGCAGTTTAACGGGGATTGACTATGGCTACACCTTC. Translating gives CASSLTGIDYGYTF.

J is TRBJ2-7 and V is TRBV28, with TRBD1 matching over 12 bases. The CDR3 has 15 residues. Germline V lookup: CDR1 MDHEN, CDR2 SYDVKM. After removal of 5 bases from V and 9 bases from J, the junction contained 11 bases not matched to a gene. CDR3 nucleotide sequence: TGTGCCAGCAGTCGGGGGACAGGGGGCTCCCAAGGGCAGTACTTC. Translation: CASSRGTGGSQGQYF.